The TCR beta chain described here comes from a study of blood T cell repertoires in COVID-19. Study details: COVID-19 samples, acute and convalescent, were from the United States, Italy and Spain. PBMCs, B-cell-depleted T cells, or T cells were the source of the cDNA or gDNA that made up the material.

The CDR3 length is 14 residues. The germline V gene encodes CDR1 SQVTM and CDR2 ANQGSEA. The V segment lost 7 bases and the J segment 4 bases; nucleotides outside the gene matches: 10. Source study methods: From reference gene primer amplification, estimates of nucleated cell counts were derived. Some clones are missing from TCRdb's copy, which holds only in-frame ones; the method was immunoSEQ multiplex PCR. V and J calls and clone size are those listed in that table; D and trimming were worked out from the DNA. The sample yields about 54,000 clones, about nine tenths seen once. This chain uses TRBV29-1 with TRBJ2-3, with 8 bases fitting TRBD2. This clonotype was obtained from a man between 60 and 75 years old with active COVID-19. Material for sequencing was peripheral blood. CDR3 sequence: CSANWAGGADTQYF. In DNA, the CDR3 is TGCAGCGCCAATTGGGCGGGAGGTGCAGATACGCAGTATTTT.